Shown below are 5 T cell receptor beta chains from a single sample sequenced in a study of T cell responses to AZD1222 COVID-19 vaccine. Measured with immunoSEQ multiplex PCR; TCRdb has only the in-frame clones, and not every one. Among about 100,000 clones listed, about 88% were seen once. This specimen consisted of peripheral blood, obtained on day 0 of AZD1222 vaccination. The origin of the receptors is an adult in good health.

V usage is TRBV6-1 and J usage is TRBJ1-4; D unclear. Trimming removed 3 bases from V and 4 bases from J, with 6 bases in between. There are 13 residues in the CDR3. CDR1 and CDR2 (germline): MNHNS, SASEGT. The CDR3 spells CASSERSNEKLFF. The CDR3, as DNA: TGTGCCAGCAGTGAGAGAAGTAATGAAAAACTGTTTTTT.

The chain has TRBV5-6 and TRBJ1-5, with TRBD1 identical over 9 bases. The V and J ends lost 2 bases and 4 bases, in that order; junction bases with no gene match: 1. The germline V gene has CDR1 SGHDT and CDR2 YYEEEE. The CDR3 is 14 amino acids. The DNA of the CDR3 is TGTGCCAGCAGCTTACAGGGGGCGAATCAGCCCCAGCATTTT. Protein sequence: CASSLQGANQPQHF.

This clone was detected once. V and J are TRBV19 and TRBJ2-3, with D possibly TRBD1 on 5 matching bases. Trimming pared 6 bases from V and 1 base from J, leaving 11 bases between. The germline V gene has CDR1 LNHDA and CDR2 SQIVND (reference sequence). The CDR3 spans 14 residues. This CDR3 is CASRRLGGTDTQYF. For the CDR3, the DNA is TGTGCCAGTAGGAGGTTAGGGGGCACAGATACGCAGTATTTT.

The chain combines TRBV6-5 with TRBJ2-3, with D perhaps TRBD2 (6 bases). V gave up 4 bases and J gave up 1 base, with 12 bases separating them. The V gene's germline CDR1 is MNHEY and CDR2 SVGAGI. The CDR3 has 15 amino acids. CDR3 residues: CASSSVGGGTDTQYF. The CDR3 DNA reads as TGTGCCAGCAGTTCCGTGGGGGGTGGCACAGATACGCAGTATTTT.

The rearrangement joins TRBV19 to TRBJ1-1; maybe TRBD1 (6 bases). The V end was cut by 8 bases, the J end by 5 bases, with 18 bases between. The germline V gene encodes CDR1 LNHDA and CDR2 SQIVND (reference sequence). CDR3 length: 14 amino acids. Here the CDR3 reads CASGPQGWRTEAFF. DNA of the CDR3: TGTGCCAGTGGGCCACAGGGCTGGAGGACTGAAGCTTTCTTT.